This T cell receptor beta chain was profiled in a study of blood T cell repertoires in COVID-19. Study-level information: Sites across the United States, Italy and Spain contributed samples from acute and convalescent COVID-19. Sources were T cells, B-cell-depleted T cells, or PBMCs; the material itself was cDNA or gDNA.

CDR1 and CDR2 from the germline V gene are LGHNA and YNFKEQ. With 4 bases removed from V and 2 bases from J, the gap between germline ends came to 11 bases. This CDR3 contains 14 residues. Generated by immunoSEQ multiplex PCR, the TCRdb table keeps only in-frame clones and is missing some. The sample lists around 260,000 clones; approximately 83% were seen once. Sequenced: PBMCs or T cells enriched from blood (not recorded which). The chain recombines TRBV4-2 with TRBJ2-5; perhaps TRBD2 as D (5 bases). This clonotype was sampled from a woman between 25 and 40 years old who had recovered from COVID-19. The CDR3 sequence is CASSLSAEQETQYF. DNA of the CDR3: TGTGCCAGCAGCCTTTCAGCGGAACAAGAGACCCAGTACTTC.